Following are 24 T cell receptor beta chains from one sample sequenced in a study of blood T cell repertoires in COVID-19. TCRdb's table, derived via immunoSEQ multiplex PCR, lists solely in-frame clones and lacks some. The sample consists of around 200,000 clones, 80% to 90% of them appearing once. The sample consisted of peripheral blood. The receptors were gathered from a man aged 45-65 years with active or convalescent COVID-19.

This sequence joins TRBV5-3 and TRBJ1-1; possibly TRBD1 for D (5 bases). TRBV5-3 is classed as an ORF, of uncertain function. The CDR3 totals 16 residues. With 2 bases removed from V and 7 bases from J, the gap between germline ends came to 21 bases. CDR3 in amino acids: CARSFPGPPGKVEAFF. The CDR3, as DNA: TGTGCCAGAAGCTTCCCCGGACCTCCAGGGAAGGTTGAAGCTTTCTTT.

The V call is TRBV3-1 (or the pseudogene TRBV3-2), the J call TRBJ1-4; TRBD1 matches at 7 bases. This CDR3 comprises 17 residues. Germline values: CDR1 LGHDT, CDR2 YNNKEL (reference sequence). Germline trimming cut 4 bases from V and 0 bases from J; bases unmatched to any gene: 8. In DNA form, the CDR3 reads TGTGCCAGCAGCCTAAACAGGGGATGGGCAACTAATGAAAAACTGTTTTTT. It codes for CASSLNRGWATNEKLFF.

This chain links TRBV12-5 with TRBJ2-3, with 12 bases lining up with TRBD2. The J segment lost 4 bases and the V segment lost 6 bases, leaving 5 bases of the junction unmatched. Germline V gives CDR1 LGHNT, CDR2 FRNRAP. The CDR3 extends over 15 amino acids. CDR3 nucleotides: TGTGCTAGTGGCCCTAGCGGGGGGGGGTCAGATACGCAGTATTTT. Its protein is CASGPSGGGSDTQYF.

V usage is TRBV5-1 and J usage is TRBJ2-1; D might be TRBD2 (5 bases). From germline, CDR1 is SGHRS and CDR2 YFSETQ. V was trimmed by 1 base and J by 3 bases, leaving 8 bases between them. There are 14 residues in the CDR3. CDR3 sequence (DNA): TGCGCCAGCAGCTTGCTGGGAGACTACAATGAGCAGTTCTTC. Translating it yields CASSLLGDYNEQFF.

The V and J genes are TRBV28 and TRBJ1-2; D is unresolved. Germline lookup yields CDR1 MDHEN and CDR2 SYDVKM. V lost 10 bases, J lost 0 bases, and 12 bases lay in between. The CDR3 loop spans 13 amino acids. CDR3 protein: CATRPTANYGYTF. As DNA, the CDR3 is TGTGCCACCAGGCCAACAGCTAACTATGGCTACACCTTC.

The J gene is TRBJ1-1, the V gene TRBV29-1; TRBD1 agrees at 7 bases. Germline loops: CDR1 SQVTM, CDR2 ANQGSEA. The CDR3 contains 12 residues. The V and J ends lost 5 bases and 3 bases, in that order; junction bases with no gene match: 3. The CDR3 DNA reads TGCAGCGTTTTAGACAGGGACACTGAAGCTTTCTTT. Its protein product is CSVLDRDTEAFF.

This clone was observed at least ten times. The chain is built from TRBV7-2 and TRBJ2-1; 9 bases line up with TRBD1. The J segment lost 3 bases and the V segment lost 4 bases, leaving 4 bases of the junction unmatched. CDR1 is SGHTA and CDR2 is FQGNSA in the germline V gene. The CDR3 runs to 15 residues. CDR3 DNA sequence: TGTGCCAGCAGCTCCGGGACAGGGAACTACAATGAGCAGTTCTTC. This sequence encodes CASSSGTGNYNEQFF. Combining the CDR3 with reference TRBV7-2 and TRBJ2-1 gives the whole variable domain GAGVSQSPSNKVTEKGKDVELRCDPISGHTALYWYRQSLGQGLEFLIYFQGNSAPDKSGLPSDRFSAERTGGSVSTLTIQRTQQEDSAVYLCASSSGTGNYNEQFFGPGTRLTVL.

This clone has just one count. This chain connects TRBV27 to TRBJ2-5, with 14 bases identical to TRBD2. The CDR3 totals 16 residues. Germline V gives CDR1 MNHEY, CDR2 SMNVEV (reference sequence). The J segment lost 5 bases and the V segment lost 5 bases, leaving 7 bases of the junction unmatched. The DNA of the CDR3 is TGTGCCAGCAGTCCCAGACTAGCGGGAGGGGGGGAGACCCAGTACTTC. Its protein product is CASSPRLAGGGETQYF.

The rearrangement uses TRBV29-1 and TRBJ1-4; D is unresolved. Germline V CDR1 and CDR2: SQVTM, ANQGSEA. Trimming stripped 4 bases from V and 3 bases from J, with 6 bases between. CDR3 size: 12 residues. CDR3 in DNA: TGCAGCGTTGCCAGGTCTAATGAAAAACTGTTTTTT. Protein: CSVARSNEKLFF.

This clone was found a few times. The V gene is TRBV3-1 (or the pseudogene TRBV3-2), the J gene TRBJ1-2; TRBD1 matches 7 bases. This CDR3 contains 13 residues. Germline CDR1 reads LGHDT; CDR2 reads YNNKEL (reference sequence). Trimming at V came to 5 bases and at J to 6 bases, leaving 6 bases not matched to a gene. The CDR3 protein is CASSSGQRNGYTF. Written as DNA, the CDR3 is TGTGCCAGCAGCTCGGGACAGCGGAATGGCTACACCTTC.

The chain links TRBV5-4 to TRBJ2-7; D is perhaps TRBD2 (6 bases). The germline V gene has CDR1 SGHNT and CDR2 YYREEE (reference sequence). This CDR3 comprises 13 residues. V gave up 4 bases and J gave up 4 bases, with 12 bases separating them. As DNA, the CDR3 is TGTGCCAGCAGCCGCGGGACTGGTTACGAGCAGTACTTC. Residues: CASSRGTGYEQYF.

The chain combines TRBV6-5 with TRBJ1-4; D possibly corresponds to TRBD1 (6 bases). With 4 bases removed from V and 8 bases from J, the gap between germline ends came to 17 bases. From germline, CDR1 is MNHEY and CDR2 SVGAGI. This CDR3 comprises 15 residues. CDR3 sequence: CASSSQTGGSEKLFF. Here the CDR3 DNA reads TGTGCCAGCAGTTCCCAGACAGGAGGCTCAGAAAAACTGTTTTTT.

This chain joins TRBV5-1 and TRBJ1-3; maybe TRBD1 (6 bases). Germline CDR1 SGHRS, CDR2 YFSETQ. V was clipped by 3 bases and J by 0 bases, with 19 bases between them. The CDR3 extends over 18 amino acids. This CDR3 reads CASSSGPQGPYSGNTIYF. CDR3 DNA: TGCGCCAGCAGCTCTGGCCCCCAGGGGCCCTACTCTGGAAACACCATATATTTT.

The rearrangement joins TRBV9 to TRBJ1-6; D is perhaps TRBD1 (6 bases). The CDR3 has 14 amino acids. CDR1 is SGDLS and CDR2 is YYNGEE in the germline V gene. Trimming left V 3 bases short and J 10 bases short, with 14 bases between. CDR3 in DNA: TGTGCCAGCAGCGCTCGACAGGAGCGGTCACCCCTCCACTTT. Protein product: CASSARQERSPLHF.

On this clone itself: The sample contains more than one DNA sequence encoding this CDR3. The rearrangement uses TRBV6-5 and TRBJ1-2; unclear D gene. V was clipped by 0 bases and J by 5 bases, with 7 bases between them. The germline V gene has CDR1 MNHEY and CDR2 SVGAGI. The CDR3 spans 13 residues. This chain's CDR3 is CASSYSTVYGYTF. The CDR3 DNA sequence: TGTGCCAGCAGTTACTCAACAGTTTATGGCTACACCTTC.

The chain carries TRBV3-1 (or the pseudogene TRBV3-2) and TRBJ1-6; D ambiguous. The germline V gene has CDR1 LGHDT and CDR2 YNNKEL (reference sequence). V was shortened by 3 bases and J by 8 bases, with 11 bases between the two germline ends. The CDR3 runs to 14 residues. DNA for the CDR3: TGTGCCAGCAGCCAGCCCGGGTGGGATTCACCCCTCCACTTT. This translates into CASSQPGWDSPLHF.

The chain is built from TRBV29-1 and TRBJ2-3, with 7 bases lining up with TRBD1. The CDR3 runs 12 residues. V was clipped by 6 bases and J by 2 bases; unmatched bases: 2. CDR1 SQVTM and CDR2 ANQGSEA come from the germline V gene. CDR3 amino acids: CSVTGDTDTQYF. The CDR3 nucleotides are TGCAGCGTCACAGGGGACACAGATACGCAGTATTTT.

The chain has TRBV5-1 and TRBJ2-3, with 7 bases that match TRBD2. CDR3 length equals 15 residues. The ends lost 2 bases at V and 2 bases at J; junction bases unmatched: 5. The V gene's germline CDR1 is SGHRS and CDR2 YFSETQ. The CDR3 sequence is CASSLLLADTDTQYF. For the CDR3, the DNA is TGCGCCAGCAGCTTATTGCTAGCGGACACAGATACGCAGTATTTT.

The gene calls are TRBV30 and TRBJ2-4; D gene unclear. V lost 0 bases to trimming and J lost 1 base, with 16 bases between them. The CDR3 covers 17 residues. Germline CDR1 is GTSNPN and CDR2 is SVGIG (reference sequence). CDR3: CAWSVRRPEVAKNIQYF. The CDR3 nucleotides read TGTGCCTGGAGTGTACGACGGCCAGAGGTGGCCAAAAACATTCAGTACTTC.

The rearrangement links TRBV7-6 to TRBJ2-1; TRBD2 might be the D (5 bases). The CDR3 is 15 residues long. Germline values: CDR1 SGHVS, CDR2 FNYEAQ. Trimming took off 5 bases at V and 10 bases at J, with 21 bases between the two ends. CDR3 loop: CASSLYPQPSREQFF. CDR3 sequence (DNA): TGTGCCAGCAGCCTCTATCCCCAACCTAGCCGCGAGCAGTTCTTC.

The chain recombines TRBV4-2 with TRBJ2-7; 13 bases agree with TRBD2. V trimming: 0 bases; J trimming: 2 bases; junction bases outside the gene matches: 7. CDR3 length equals 18 residues. Looked up from germline, CDR1 is LGHNA and CDR2 is YNFKEQ. DNA of the CDR3: TGTGCCAGCAGCCAAGATCTTTGGACTAGCGGGAGTACCTACGAGCAGTACTTC. Its protein is CASSQDLWTSGSTYEQYF.

The sample holds a few counts of this clone. This sequence joins TRBV2 and TRBJ2-1; 13 bases line up with TRBD2. V trimming: 8 bases; J trimming: 8 bases; junction bases outside the gene matches: 6. This CDR3 has 14 amino acids. Germline lookup yields CDR1 SNHLY and CDR2 FYNNEI. The CDR3 reads CASRLAGGIDEQFF. CDR3 coding DNA: TGTGCCAGCCGACTAGCGGGGGGCATCGATGAGCAGTTCTTC.

The CDR3, as DNA: TGTGCCAGCAGTTTATCGATAGGACCGGGACTAGCGGGAGGGGGGACCCAGTACTTC. Translating gives CASSLSIGPGLAGGGTQYF. This chain joins TRBV27 and TRBJ2-5; 16 nucleotides agree with TRBD2. The CDR3 spans 19 residues. In germline, CDR1 is MNHEY, CDR2 SMNVEV (reference sequence). The junction had 11 bases not matched to a gene; V was cut back by 0 bases and J by 7 bases.

J is TRBJ2-1 and V is TRBV5-4; D not certain. This CDR3 is 13 amino acids long. Between the trimmed V and J ends, which lost 1 base and 4 bases, there was a span of 6 bases. Germline CDR1 reads SGHNT; CDR2 reads YYREEE (reference sequence). The chain's CDR3 is CASSLTTYNEQFF. CDR3 in DNA: TGTGCCAGCAGCTTGACTACTTACAATGAGCAGTTCTTC. The entire variable domain, with the rest obtained from reference TRBV5-4 and TRBJ2-1, is as follows: ETGVTQSPTHLIKTRGQQVTLRCSSQSGHNTVSWYQQALGQGPQFIFQYYREEENGRGNFPPRFSGLQFPNYSSELNVNALELDDSALYLCASSLTTYNEQFFGPGTRLTVL.